This T cell receptor (beta chain) derives from a study of control samples from healthy donors and cancer patients. Germline CDR1 reads MNHEY; CDR2 reads SMNVEV (reference sequence). The CDR3 consists of 15 residues. Trimming removed 8 bases from V and 1 base from J, with 16 bases in between. The repertoire was sequenced with immunoSEQ multiplex PCR; TCRdb's copy has only in-frame clones and lacks some. The sample consists of approximately 120,000 clones, roughly 84% of them appearing once. The chain is built from TRBV27 and TRBJ2-3, with D possibly matching TRBD1 (5 bases). The TCR sequence derives from a man aged 35-49 years in good health. The sequenced material came from blood. CDR3 amino acids: CASSPWGSGTDTQYF. The CDR3 DNA reads as TGTGCCAGCTCACCCTGGGGCTCTGGCACAGATACGCAGTATTTT.